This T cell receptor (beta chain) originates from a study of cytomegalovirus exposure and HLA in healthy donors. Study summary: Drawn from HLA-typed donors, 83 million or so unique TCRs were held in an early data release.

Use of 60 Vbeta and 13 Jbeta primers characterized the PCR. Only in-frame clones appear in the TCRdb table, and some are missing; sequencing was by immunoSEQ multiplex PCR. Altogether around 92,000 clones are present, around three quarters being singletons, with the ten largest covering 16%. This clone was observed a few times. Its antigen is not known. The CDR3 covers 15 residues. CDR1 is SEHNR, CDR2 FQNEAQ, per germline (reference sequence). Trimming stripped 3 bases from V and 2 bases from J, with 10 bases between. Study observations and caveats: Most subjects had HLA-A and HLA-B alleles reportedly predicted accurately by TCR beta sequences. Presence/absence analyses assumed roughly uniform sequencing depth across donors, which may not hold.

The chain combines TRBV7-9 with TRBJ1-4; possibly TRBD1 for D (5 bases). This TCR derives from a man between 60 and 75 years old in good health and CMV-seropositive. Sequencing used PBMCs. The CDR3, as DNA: TGTGCCAGCAGCTTCAGGACAACCACTAATGAAAAACTGTTTTTT. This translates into CASSFRTTTNEKLFF.